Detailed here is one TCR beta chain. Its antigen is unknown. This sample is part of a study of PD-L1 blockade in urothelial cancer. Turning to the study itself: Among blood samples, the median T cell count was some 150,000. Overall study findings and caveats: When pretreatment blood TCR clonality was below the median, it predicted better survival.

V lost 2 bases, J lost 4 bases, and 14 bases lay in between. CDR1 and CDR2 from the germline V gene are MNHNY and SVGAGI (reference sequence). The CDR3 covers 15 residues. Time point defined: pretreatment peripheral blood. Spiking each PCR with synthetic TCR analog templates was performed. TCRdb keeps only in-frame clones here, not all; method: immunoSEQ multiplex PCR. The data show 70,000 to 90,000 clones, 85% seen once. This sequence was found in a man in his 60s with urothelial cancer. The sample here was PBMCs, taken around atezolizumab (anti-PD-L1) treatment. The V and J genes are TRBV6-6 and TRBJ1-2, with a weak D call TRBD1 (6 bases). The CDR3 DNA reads TGTGCCAGCAGTTACAGTCAGGGGATTTCCTATGGCTACACCTTC. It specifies CASSYSQGISYGYTF.